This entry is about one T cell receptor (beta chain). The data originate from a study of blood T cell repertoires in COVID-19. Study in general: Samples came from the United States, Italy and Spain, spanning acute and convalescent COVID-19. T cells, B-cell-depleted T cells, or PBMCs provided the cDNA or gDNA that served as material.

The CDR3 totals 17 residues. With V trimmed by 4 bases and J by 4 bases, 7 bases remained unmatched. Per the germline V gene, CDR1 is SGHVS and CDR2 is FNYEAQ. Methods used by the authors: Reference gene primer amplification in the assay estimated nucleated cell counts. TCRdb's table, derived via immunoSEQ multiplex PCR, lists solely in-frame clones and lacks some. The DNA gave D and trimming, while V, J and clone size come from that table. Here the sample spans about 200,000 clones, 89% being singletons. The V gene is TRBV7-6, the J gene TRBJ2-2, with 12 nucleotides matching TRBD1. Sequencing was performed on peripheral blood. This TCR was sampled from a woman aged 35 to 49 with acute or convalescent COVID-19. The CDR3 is CASSSGTGGATTGELFF. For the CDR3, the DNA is TGTGCCAGCAGCTCGGGGACAGGGGGCGCGACCACCGGGGAGCTGTTTTTT. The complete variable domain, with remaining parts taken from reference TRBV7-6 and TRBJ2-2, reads GAGVSQSPRYKVTKRGQDVALRCDPISGHVSLYWYRQALGQGPEFLTYFNYEAQQDKSGLPNDRFSAERPEGSISTLTIQRTEQRDSAMYRCASSSGTGGATTGELFFGEGSRLTVL.